This passage covers 21 T cell receptor beta chains from one sample sequenced in a study of cytomegalovirus exposure and HLA in healthy donors. The study ran its PCR with 60 Vbeta and 13 Jbeta primers. The data were produced by immunoSEQ multiplex PCR, yet TCRdb's version contains in-frame clones alone and is incomplete. This sample has under 200,000 clones, with 68% found just once. Source material: PBMCs. All receptors derive from a middle-aged man in good health and CMV-seronegative.

This clone showed up just a few times. The V call is TRBV28, the J call TRBJ1-5; D remains unclear. From germline, CDR1 is MDHEN and CDR2 SYDVKM. The CDR3 contains 13 residues. V lost 3 bases and J lost 5, with 8 bases in between. CDR3 amino acids: CASSFPTDQPQHF. In DNA form, the CDR3 reads TGTGCCAGCAGTTTCCCGACTGATCAGCCCCAGCATTTT.

In regard to this clone: Other DNA sequences in this sample translate to the same CDR3. The CDR3 sequence: CASSPDRPATNEKLFF. Here the CDR3 DNA reads TGTGCCAGCTCACCCGACAGACCTGCAACTAATGAAAAACTGTTTTTT. The gene calls are TRBV18 and TRBJ1-4; a weak D match, TRBD1 (5 bases). CDR1 is KGHSH and CDR2 is LQKENI in the germline V gene. The V gene lost 3 bases and the J gene lost 0 bases, with 11 bases spanning the gap. The CDR3 runs to 16 residues.

The V call is TRBV5-1, the J call TRBJ1-4; D is perhaps TRBD1 (5 bases). CDR3 length: 15 amino acids. Germline V gives CDR1 SGHRS, CDR2 YFSETQ. V lost 2 bases and J lost 1, with 9 bases in between. The CDR3, as DNA: TGCGCCAGCAGCTTCTCCGGGGGAACTAATGAAAAACTGTTTTTT. Protein: CASSFSGGTNEKLFF.

V usage is TRBV27 and J usage is TRBJ2-7; TRBD2 matches 8 bases. Per the germline V gene, CDR1 is MNHEY and CDR2 is SMNVEV (reference sequence). Germline trimming cut 6 bases from V and 6 bases from J; bases unmatched to any gene: 7. CDR3 length: 13 residues. CDR3: CASRVGLGGEQYF. CDR3 bases: TGTGCCAGCAGGGTGGGACTAGGTGGCGAGCAGTACTTC.

CDR3 DNA sequence: TGCGCCAGCAGCTTGGCGTCTAGCGGGGGGCTGGGGTTGACAGATACGCAGTATTTT. Amino acids: CASSLASSGGLGLTDTQYF. The chain is built from TRBV5-1 and TRBJ2-3, with 11 bases that match TRBD2. The CDR3 contains 19 residues. Germline assignment: CDR1 SGHRS and CDR2 YFSETQ. Unmatched junction bases numbered 12, after V lost 0 bases and J lost 3 bases.

The count of this clone is one. The chain recombines TRBV18 with TRBJ1-4, with 9 bases fitting TRBD1. Trimming cost V 1 base and J 12 bases; bases outside gene matches: 3. There are 13 residues in the CDR3. CDR1 and CDR2 (germline): KGHSH, LQKENI. The CDR3 DNA reads TGTGCCAGCTCACCACTTCGGACAGGGGAACTGTTTTTT. Protein sequence: CASSPLRTGELFF.

The chain uses TRBV7-3 and TRBJ1-1; no clear D gene. Germline lookup yields CDR1 SGHTA and CDR2 FQGTGA. The length of the CDR3 is 13 residues. Trimming shortened V by 1 base and J by 1 base, and 4 bases separated the two germline ends. In nucleotides, the CDR3 is TGTGCCAGCAGCTTAAATAGGAACACTGAAGCTTTCTTT. This encodes CASSLNRNTEAFF.

The chain carries TRBV4-1 and TRBJ2-3; 7 bases fit TRBD1. In germline, CDR1 is MGHRA, CDR2 YSYEKL. The CDR3 sequence is 13 residues long. The ends lost 8 bases at V and 1 base at J; junction bases unmatched: 3. The CDR3 DNA reads as TGCGCCAGCCTTGACAGGGGCACAGATACGCAGTATTTT. It translates to CASLDRGTDTQYF.

The chain carries TRBV6-5 and TRBJ1-1; D is undetermined. The CDR3 runs to 14 residues. Between the trimmed V and J ends, which lost 4 bases and 4 bases, there was a span of 13 bases. Germline V gives CDR1 MNHEY, CDR2 SVGAGI. CDR3 sequence (DNA): TGTGCCAGCAGTTGGAAGCGGGGTCGCACTGAAGCTTTCTTT. As protein: CASSWKRGRTEAFF.

The rearrangement links TRBV5-1 to TRBJ2-7; 11 bases agree with TRBD1. Germline V gene data show CDR1 as SGHRS and CDR2 as YFSETQ. V was pared by 3 bases and J by 2 bases, with 7 bases of the junction left unmatched. The CDR3 extends over 16 amino acids. CDR3 coding DNA: TGCGCCAGCAGCTGGGATCGGGACAGGGGGACCTACGAGCAGTACTTC. This sequence encodes CASSWDRDRGTYEQYF.

The chain combines TRBV5-1 with TRBJ1-1; 8 bases align to TRBD1. Germline lookup yields CDR1 SGHRS and CDR2 YFSETQ. The CDR3 totals 17 residues. The V gene end was trimmed by 2 bases and the J gene end by 1 base; junction bases not matched to a gene: 10. The CDR3 region is CASSFTTGGPWNTEAFF. CDR3 coding DNA: TGCGCCAGCAGCTTTACTACAGGGGGACCTTGGAACACTGAAGCTTTCTTT.

This chain links TRBV10-1 with TRBJ2-1; TRBD1 agrees at 9 bases. The trim removed 10 bases at V and 4 bases at J, leaving 5 bases unmatched. CDR1 and CDR2 from the germline V gene are WNHNN and SYGVQD (reference sequence). The length of the CDR3 is 13 residues. The DNA for the CDR3 is TGCGCCACTTCGGACAGGGGATACAATGAGCAGTTCTTC. It codes for CATSDRGYNEQFF.

The rearrangement uses TRBV6-5 and TRBJ2-7; D might be TRBD1 (6 bases). V lost 2 bases and J lost 6, with 14 bases in between. Per germline, CDR1 MNHEY and CDR2 SVGAGI. The CDR3 sequence is 14 residues long. The CDR3 DNA reads TGTGCCAGCAGTTACAAGGGGGATTCGGGCGAGCAGTACTTC. Translation: CASSYKGDSGEQYF.

The V call is TRBV5-1, the J call TRBJ2-7; TRBD1 matches at 10 bases. This CDR3 comprises 17 residues. Germline V gives CDR1 SGHRS, CDR2 YFSETQ. V dropped 6 bases and J dropped 4; count of bases not matched to a gene: 16. DNA of the CDR3: TGCGCCAGCACCCCACACCGGGACAGGGGAACTCTTTACGAGCAGTACTTC. Translated: CASTPHRDRGTLYEQYF. Filled out from reference TRBV5-1 and TRBJ2-7, the complete variable domain reads KAGVTQTPRYLIKTRGQQVTLSCSPISGHRSVSWYQQTPGQGLQFLFEYFSETQRNKGNFPGRFSGRQFSNSRSEMNVSTLELGDSALYLCASTPHRDRGTLYEQYFGPGTRLTVT.

The V and J genes are TRBV5-1 and TRBJ1-5; the D gene is possibly TRBD1 (5 bases). Germline CDR1 reads SGHRS; CDR2 reads YFSETQ. There are 16 residues in the CDR3. The V and J ends lost 4 bases and 9 bases respectively, with 23 bases between them. The CDR3 loop reads CASSPEGLDAGGPQHF. CDR3 coding DNA: TGCGCCAGCAGCCCTGAGGGACTTGATGCTGGTGGGCCCCAGCATTTT.

The V and J genes are TRBV2 and TRBJ1-4; no reliable D call. Germline V gene sequence: CDR1 SNHLY, CDR2 FYNNEI. There are 15 residues in the CDR3. Trimming took off 2 bases at V and 0 bases at J, with 7 bases between the two ends. CDR3 nucleotide sequence: TGTGCCAGCAGTGAACGAGGGCCAACTAATGAAAAACTGTTTTTT. Its protein is CASSERGPTNEKLFF.

V is TRBV5-1 and J is TRBJ1-1, with 8 bases aligning to TRBD1. There are 15 residues in the CDR3. The J segment lost 4 bases and the V segment lost 1 base, leaving 6 bases of the junction unmatched. Per germline, CDR1 SGHRS and CDR2 YFSETQ. Written as DNA, the CDR3 is TGCGCCAGCAGCTTGCAGACAGGGGAAGTCACTGAAGCTTTCTTT. Translated, it gives CASSLQTGEVTEAFF.

V is TRBV7-9 and J is TRBJ1-2; D might be TRBD1 (5 bases). CDR3 length: 16 residues. V was shortened by 1 base and J by 4 bases, with 16 bases between the two germline ends. CDR1 and CDR2 (germline): SEHNR, FQNEAQ (reference sequence). CDR3 loop: CASSLDQGVGSYGYTF. CDR3 nucleotides: TGTGCCAGCAGCTTAGATCAGGGAGTCGGGAGCTATGGCTACACCTTC.

J is TRBJ2-3 and V is TRBV7-2; 7 nucleotides match TRBD1. Germline V gene sequence: CDR1 SGHTA, CDR2 FQGNSA. V trimming: 4 bases; J trimming: 6 bases; junction bases outside the gene matches: 4. CDR3 length: 13 amino acids. The CDR3 protein is CASSSTRGDTQYF. The CDR3 DNA follows: TGTGCCAGCAGCTCCACCAGGGGGGATACGCAGTATTTT.

The J gene is TRBJ1-1, the V gene TRBV7-9, with TRBD1 identical over 10 bases. Germline lookup yields CDR1 SEHNR and CDR2 FQNEAQ (reference sequence). This CDR3 comprises 18 residues. Trimming at V came to 5 bases and at J to 0 bases, leaving 12 bases not matched to a gene. This CDR3 reads CASSPSPGQGPLNTEAFF. CDR3 nucleotide sequence: TGTGCCAGCAGCCCGTCTCCGGGACAGGGGCCCTTGAACACTGAAGCTTTCTTT.

CDR3 in DNA: TGTGCCAGCTCACCAAAAGGACAGGGCCACGAGCAGTACTTC. Translating gives CASSPKGQGHEQYF. V is TRBV18 and J is TRBJ2-7, with 8 bases fitting TRBD1. This CDR3 contains 14 residues. V lost 2 bases and J lost 5; bases outside the gene matches: 5. Germline V gene sequence: CDR1 KGHSH, CDR2 LQKENI.